What follows are 21 T cell receptor beta chains derived from one specimen sequenced in a study of CD8+ T cells in alopecia areata. Extracted RNA was reverse transcribed, and the resulting cDNA served as sequencing template. TCRdb keeps only in-frame clones here, not all; method: immunoSEQ multiplex PCR. The specimen has over 250,000 clones, none found just once. Markers used for sorting pooled cutaneous lymph node cells were CD4, CD8alpha, NKG2D, NKG2ACE and others. The sample was CD4+ T cells sorted from a lymph node. The source is a C3H/HeJ mouse with alopecia areata. This line is of MHC haplotype H2-k.

This clone was picked up many times. Any gene name here is a mouse gene name. The CDR3 is cut off 4 residues early in the read; its end comes from the germline J gene. The same CDR3 can be traced to other DNA sequences in this sample. The chain links TRBV5 to TRBJ2-2, with D possibly being TRBD2 (6 bases). The CDR3 loop spans 14 amino acids. Germline V gene sequence: CDR1 LGHNA, CDR2 YNLKQL (reference sequence). V gave up 1 base and J gave up 3 bases, with 6 bases separating them. The covered CDR3 bases are TGTGCCAGCAGCCAAGTGGGGGACACCGGG. Its translation is CASSQVGDTG. The CDR3 as a whole reads CASSQVGDTGQLYF.

The sample holds many counts of this clone. The germline and genes are mouse ones. The read ends 4 residues early relative to the CDR3; the germline J gene fills the gap. J is TRBJ2-2 and V is TRBV19; TRBD2 is a possible D gene (6 bases). Germline CDR1 is FNHDT and CDR2 is SITEND (reference sequence). The CDR3 sequence is 15 residues long. Trimming left V 2 bases short and J 4 bases short, with 12 bases between. CDR3 DNA (partial): TGTGCCAGCAGTATTCGGGGGGTCGTCACCGGG. Protein: CASSIRGVVTG. The whole CDR3 sequence is CASSIRGVVTGQLYF.

On this clone itself: Gene names are the mouse ones. Read coverage stops 3 residues before the CDR3 terminus; the germline J gene supplies the remainder. The chain couples TRBV5 to TRBJ1-6; TRBD1 agrees at 7 bases. TRBJ1-6 is marked as an open reading frame, function uncertain. Germline values: CDR1 LGHNA, CDR2 YNLKQL (reference sequence). This CDR3 is built from 15 residues. J gave up 5 bases and V 4 bases, and 5 bases lay outside the gene matches. CDR3 region: CASSPRDSDNSPLYF. The covered CDR3 bases are TGTGCCAGCAGCCCCCGGGACAGCGATAATTCGCCC.

This clone occurred a few times. Here the gene names and germline are mouse. The read is 4 residues too short to cover the CDR3 end, so that end is filled in from the germline J gene. Other DNA sequences in this sample translate to the same CDR3. The rearrangement uses TRBV13-3 and TRBJ1-1; D is possibly TRBD1 (6 bases). In germline, CDR1 is NNHDY, CDR2 SYVADS. This CDR3 is built from 11 residues. CDR3 DNA (partial): TGTGCCAGCAGGGACAGAACA. It codes for CASRDRT. The entire CDR3 sequence reads CASRDRTEVFF.

Concerning this clone itself: Any gene name here is a mouse gene name. The CDR3 is cut off 4 residues early in the read; its end comes from the germline J gene. The chain links TRBV13-3 to TRBJ2-3; D is ambiguous. Germline V gene sequence: CDR1 NNHDY, CDR2 SYVADS. This CDR3 has 14 amino acids. The germline V and J ends were trimmed by 1 base and 0 bases, with 6 bases remaining between them. The CDR3 DNA, read in part, is TGTGCCAGCAGTGATCAGTCTAGTGCAGAA. Translated, it gives CASSDQSSAE. The full CDR3 reads CASSDQSSAETLYF.

As regards this clone: The listed genes are named as in mouse. CDR3 protein: CASSQQGLAETLYF. The CDR3 bases that were read are TGTGCCAGCAGCCAACAGGGGTTGGCAGAA. This chain connects TRBV5 to TRBJ2-3, with D possibly being TRBD1 (6 bases). The read falls 4 residues short of the CDR3 end, and the missing part is taken from the germline J gene. V was cut by 2 bases and J by 3 bases, with 9 bases left in between. Germline V gene lookup returns CDR1 LGHNA and CDR2 YNLKQL (reference sequence). This CDR3 comprises 14 residues.

This clone has just a few counts. The gene names here belong to mouse. The read stops 4 residues short of the end of the CDR3; the missing end is completed from the germline J gene. The chain couples TRBV13-1 to TRBJ1-1, with 8 bases matching TRBD1. Germline V CDR1 and CDR2: NSHNY, SYGAGN. J was trimmed by 0 bases and V by 2 bases; bases with no gene match: 3. The CDR3 is 15 residues long. The part of the CDR3 DNA that was read is TGTGCCAGCAGTGAGGGACAGGCGGCAAACACA. This sequence encodes CASSEGQAANT. The full CDR3 sequence reads CASSEGQAANTEVFF.

With regard to this clone: Mouse names are used for the genes. The CDR3 end falls 4 residues outside the read, so it is completed with the germline J gene. Other DNA sequences in this sample translate to the same CDR3. The chain joins TRBV19 to TRBJ1-1; TRBD1 matches 7 bases. Germline CDR1 is FNHDT and CDR2 is SITEND (reference sequence). The CDR3 has 12 residues. CDR3 sequence reads: CASSIGDREVFF. CDR3 DNA, as far as it was read: TGTGCCAGCAGTATAGGGGACAGA.

This clone has more than one count but fewer than ten. All gene names here are mouse names. The sequenced fragment ends 4 residues before the CDR3 boundary, so the rest is inferred from the germline J gene. The gene calls are TRBV13-1 and TRBJ1-2; no clear D. This CDR3 is 13 amino acids long. Between the trimmed V and J ends, which lost 3 bases and 0 bases, there was a span of 6 bases. CDR1 is NSHNY, CDR2 SYGAGN, per germline. The CDR3 here is CASSGHPNSDYTF. The sequenced part of the CDR3 DNA is TGTGCCAGCAGTGGACATCCAAACTCC.

Comment on this clone: Mouse germline and gene names are used. The CDR3 end lies 4 residues beyond the end of the read and is filled in from the germline J gene. V gene TRBV31 combines with J gene TRBJ2-3; 9 bases match TRBD2. The V gene's germline CDR1 is GKSSPN and CDR2 SITVG. J gave up 0 bases and V 0 bases, and 4 bases lay outside the gene matches. The CDR3 has 16 residues. The CDR3 here is CAWSLNWGVSAETLYF. Incomplete CDR3 DNA: TGTGCCTGGAGTCTCAACTGGGGGGTTAGTGCAGAA.

The sample holds a few counts of this clone. Mouse germline and gene names are used. Read data end 4 residues before the CDR3 end; the end is taken from the germline J gene. V is TRBV17 and J is TRBJ2-1, with TRBD1 identical over 10 bases. Germline CDR1 reads MNHDT; CDR2 reads YYDKIL. This CDR3 is built from 14 residues. V was pared by 5 bases and J by 6 bases, with 4 bases of the junction left unmatched. CDR3 protein: CASSAGQGFAEQFF. CDR3 DNA (partial): TGTGCTAGCAGTGCGGGACAGGGGTTTGCT.

This clone was observed a few times. The genes are named according to mouse. Coverage ceases 4 residues before the CDR3 finishes, and the germline J gene fills in the end. Other DNA variants within this sample encode the same CDR3. The chain combines TRBV5 with TRBJ1-1, with TRBD1 identical over 8 bases. In germline, CDR1 is LGHNA, CDR2 YNLKQL (reference sequence). This CDR3 has 13 residues. CDR3 in amino acids: CASSQGTGTEVFF. The DNA read from the CDR3 is TGTGCCAGCAGCCAAGGGACAGGGACA.

Remarks on this clone: Gene names and germline match the mouse. The read ends 4 residues before the CDR3 terminus; that terminus is restored from the germline J gene. V and J are TRBV13-2 and TRBJ1-2; 12 bases match TRBD1. This CDR3 spans 15 amino acids. The germline V gene has CDR1 NNHNN and CDR2 SYGAGS (reference sequence). The CDR3 loop reads CASGLGGTGGPDYTF. The sequenced part of the CDR3 DNA is TGTGCCAGCGGGCTCGGGGGGACAGGGGGCCCC.

As to this clone: The gene names here belong to mouse. The CDR3 goes on 4 residues after the read ends, and that part is filled in from the germline J gene. This sequence joins TRBV13-1 and TRBJ2-3; TRBD1 aligns across 10 bases. The CDR3 is made up of 15 amino acids. The V segment lost 6 bases and the J segment 0 bases; nucleotides outside the gene matches: 4. Per the germline V gene, CDR1 is NSHNY and CDR2 is SYGAGN. CDR3 bases read: TGTGCCAGCAAGGAGGACAGGGGGAGTGCAGAA. Its translation is CASKEDRGSAE. The entire CDR3 is CASKEDRGSAETLYF.

With regard to this clone: Genes and germline are mouse. The CDR3 end is not reached by the read, which stops 4 residues before it; the germline J gene fills it in. V usage is TRBV13-3 and J usage is TRBJ2-4; 9 bases agree with TRBD2. The V gene's germline CDR1 is NNHDY and CDR2 SYVADS. The CDR3 is made up of 14 amino acids. Partial CDR3 DNA: TGTGCCAGCAGCGTCCTGGGGGGGGAAAAC. Its protein product is CASSVLGGEN. In full, the CDR3 reads CASSVLGGENTLYF. Variable domain in full (rest from reference TRBV13-3 and TRBJ2-4): EAAVTQSPRSKVAVTGGKVTLSCHQTNNHDYMYWYRQDTGHGLRLIHYSYVADSTEKGDIPDGYKASRPSQENFSLILELASLSQTAVYFCASSVLGGENTLYFGAGTRLSVL.

This clone was seen a handful of times. Gene names and germline refer to mouse. The part of the CDR3 DNA that was read is TGTGCCAGCCGGACAGTTTCGGGAGAC. Translation gives CASRTVSGD. Given in full, the CDR3 is CASRTVSGDTQYF. The rearrangement joins TRBV19 to TRBJ2-5; perhaps TRBD1 as D (6 bases). The DNA ends 4 residues before the CDR3 does, and the rest of the CDR3 is filled in from the germline J gene. The CDR3 is made up of 13 amino acids. The V gene's germline CDR1 is FNHDT and CDR2 SITEND (reference sequence).

A few counts support this clone. Gene names are mouse gene names. The CDR3 extends 4 residues past the end of the read, so its final part is completed from the germline J gene. The rearrangement uses TRBV13-1 and TRBJ2-1, with 9 bases identical to TRBD2. CDR1 and CDR2 (germline): NSHNY, SYGAGN. CDR3 length equals 14 residues. The sequenced part of the CDR3 DNA is TGTGCCAGCAGTGAAGACTGGGGGAAGGCT. Translating gives CASSEDWGKA. The full CDR3 sequence reads CASSEDWGKAEQFF.

This clone occurred a few times. Germline and genes here are mouse. With the read ending 4 residues before the CDR3 end, the germline J gene is used to fill in that end. This chain links TRBV13-1 with TRBJ1-1, with a tentative D call TRBD1 (6 bases). Germline CDR1 and CDR2: NSHNY and SYGAGN. This CDR3 contains 12 residues. The covered CDR3 bases are TGTGCCAGCAGTGGGGACAAGACA. Translation gives CASSGDKT. The CDR3 reads in full as CASSGDKTEVFF.

As for this clone: These gene names are mouse names. The read ends 4 residues shy of where the CDR3 ends; the end is completed using the germline J gene. Other DNA sequences from this sample encode an identical CDR3 as well. This chain links TRBV1 with TRBJ2-5, with TRBD2 identical over 10 bases. The junction had 4 bases not matched to a gene; V was cut back by 1 base and J by 0 bases. The CDR3 is 17 amino acids. The germline CDR1 and CDR2 sequences are NSQYPW and LRSPGD (reference sequence). This CDR3 is CTCSAGLGGHNQDTQYF. The sequenced CDR3 bases are TGCACCTGCAGTGCAGGACTGGGGGGCCATAACCAAGAC.

The table lists this clone with a few counts. Any gene name here is a mouse gene name. The read terminates 4 residues ahead of where the CDR3 ends, so the germline J gene completes it. Different DNA sequences within this sample yield the same CDR3. The rearrangement links TRBV31 to TRBJ2-2, with D possibly matching TRBD1 (6 bases). The CDR3 has 14 residues. V lost 0 bases and J lost 2, with 7 bases in between. Per the germline V gene, CDR1 is GKSSPN and CDR2 is SITVG. The chain's CDR3 is CAWSLGQNTGQLYF. The DNA read from the CDR3 is TGTGCCTGGAGTCTAGGACAGAACACCGGG.

Details on this clone: Germline and genes here are mouse. The CDR3 end is not reached by the read, which stops 4 residues before it; the germline J gene fills it in. The J gene is TRBJ1-1, the V gene TRBV1; TRBD1 might be the D (6 bases). Germline V gene lookup returns CDR1 NSQYPW and CDR2 LRSPGD (reference sequence). The CDR3 totals 14 residues. CDR3 sequence: CTCSANPPGEEVFF. Incomplete CDR3 DNA: TGCACCTGCAGTGCAAACCCCCCAGGGGAA.